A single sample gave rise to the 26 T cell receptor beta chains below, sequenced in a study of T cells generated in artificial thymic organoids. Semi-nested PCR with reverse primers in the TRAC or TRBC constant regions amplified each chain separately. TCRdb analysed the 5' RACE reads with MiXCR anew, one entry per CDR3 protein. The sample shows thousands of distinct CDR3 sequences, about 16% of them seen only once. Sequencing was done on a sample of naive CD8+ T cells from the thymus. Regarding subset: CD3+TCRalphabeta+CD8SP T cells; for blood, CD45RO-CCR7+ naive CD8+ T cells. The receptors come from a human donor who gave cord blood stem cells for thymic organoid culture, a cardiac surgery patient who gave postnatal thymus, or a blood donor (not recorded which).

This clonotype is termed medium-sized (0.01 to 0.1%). The CDR3 region is CASSWGQGPEAFF. For the CDR3, the DNA is TGTGCCAGCAGTTGGGGACAGGGTCCTGAAGCTTTCTTT. This chain links TRBV28 with TRBJ1-1; TRBD1 matches 9 bases. V gave up 4 bases and J gave up 6 bases; unmatched junction bases: 3. CDR3 size: 13 residues. Germline loops: CDR1 MDHEN, CDR2 SYDVKM.

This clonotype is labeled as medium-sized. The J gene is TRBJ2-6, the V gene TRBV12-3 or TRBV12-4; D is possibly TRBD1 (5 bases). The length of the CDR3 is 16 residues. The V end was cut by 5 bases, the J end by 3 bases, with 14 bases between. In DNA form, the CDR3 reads TGTGCCAGCAGTGTATACCAGGGTTTTGGGGCCAACGTCCTGACTTTC. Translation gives CASSVYQGFGANVLTF.

Here the CDR3 reads CSVPSQTTGELFF. The DNA for the CDR3 is TGCAGCGTCCCCTCACAGACCACCGGGGAGCTGTTTTTT. The rearrangement uses TRBV29-1 and TRBJ2-2; unclear D gene. The germline V gene has CDR1 SQVTM and CDR2 ANQGSEA. The CDR3 is 13 amino acids. V was clipped by 6 bases and J by 4 bases, with 12 bases between them.

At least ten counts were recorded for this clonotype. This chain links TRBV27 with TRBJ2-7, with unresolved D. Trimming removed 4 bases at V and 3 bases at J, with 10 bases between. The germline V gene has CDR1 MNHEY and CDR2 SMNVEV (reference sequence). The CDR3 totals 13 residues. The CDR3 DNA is TGTGCCAGCAGTTCCTCCTCCCGCTACGAGCAGTACTTC. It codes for CASSSSSRYEQYF.

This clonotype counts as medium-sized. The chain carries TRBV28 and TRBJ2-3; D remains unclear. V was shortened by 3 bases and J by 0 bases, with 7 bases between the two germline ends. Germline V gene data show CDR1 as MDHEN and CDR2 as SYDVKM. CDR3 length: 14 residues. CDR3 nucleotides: TGTGCCAGCAGTTTGGGTGTAAGCACAGATACGCAGTATTTT. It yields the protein CASSLGVSTDTQYF.

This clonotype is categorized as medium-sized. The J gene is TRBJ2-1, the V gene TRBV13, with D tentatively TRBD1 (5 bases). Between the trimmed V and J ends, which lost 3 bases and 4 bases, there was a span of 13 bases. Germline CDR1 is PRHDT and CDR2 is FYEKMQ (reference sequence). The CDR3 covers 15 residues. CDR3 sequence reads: CASSFVRQIYNEQFF. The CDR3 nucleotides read TGTGCCAGCAGCTTCGTCCGACAGATTTACAATGAGCAGTTCTTC.

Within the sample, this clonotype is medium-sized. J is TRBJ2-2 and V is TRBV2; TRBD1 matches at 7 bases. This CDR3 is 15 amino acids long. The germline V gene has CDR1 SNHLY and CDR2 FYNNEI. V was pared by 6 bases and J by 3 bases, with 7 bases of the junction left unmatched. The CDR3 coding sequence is TGTGCCAGCAGCGGTCACAGGGGTTACACCGGGGAGCTGTTTTTT. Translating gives CASSGHRGYTGELFF.

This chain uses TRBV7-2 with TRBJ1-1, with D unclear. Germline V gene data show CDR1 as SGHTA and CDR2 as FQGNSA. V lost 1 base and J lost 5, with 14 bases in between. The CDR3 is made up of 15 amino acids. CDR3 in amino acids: CASSLGVLRVTEAFF. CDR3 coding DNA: TGTGCCAGCAGCTTAGGGGTTTTAAGGGTGACTGAAGCTTTCTTT.

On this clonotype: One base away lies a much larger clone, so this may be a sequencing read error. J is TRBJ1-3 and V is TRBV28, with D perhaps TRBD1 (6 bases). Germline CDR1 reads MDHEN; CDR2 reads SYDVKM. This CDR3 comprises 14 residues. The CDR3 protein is CANSIFRGGNTIYF. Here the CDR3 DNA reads TGTGCCAACAGTATTTTCAGGGGCGGAAACACCATATATTTT.

The CDR3 bases are TGTGCCAGCAGCACCCCCTGGACTAGCGGGAACTACGAGCAGTACTTC. The encoded protein is CASSTPWTSGNYEQYF. The genes are TRBV28 and TRBJ2-7; the match to TRBD2 covers 12 bases. CDR3 length equals 16 residues. Trimming removed 6 bases from V and 3 bases from J; junction bases left unmatched: 9. CDR1 and CDR2 (germline): MDHEN, SYDVKM.

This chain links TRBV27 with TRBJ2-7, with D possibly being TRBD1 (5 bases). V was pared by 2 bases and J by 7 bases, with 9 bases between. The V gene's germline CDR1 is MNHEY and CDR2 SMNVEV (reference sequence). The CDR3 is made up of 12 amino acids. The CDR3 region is CASSLTAGEQYF. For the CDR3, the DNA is TGTGCCAGCAGTTTAACGGCAGGGGAGCAGTACTTC.

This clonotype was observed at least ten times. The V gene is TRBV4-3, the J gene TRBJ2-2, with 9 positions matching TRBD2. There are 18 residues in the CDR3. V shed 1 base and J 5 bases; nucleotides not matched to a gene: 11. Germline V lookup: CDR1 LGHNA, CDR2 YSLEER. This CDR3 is CASSQGRASGMSTGELFF. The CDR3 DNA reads TGCGCCAGCAGCCAAGGACGGGCTAGCGGGATGTCTACCGGGGAGCTGTTTTTT.

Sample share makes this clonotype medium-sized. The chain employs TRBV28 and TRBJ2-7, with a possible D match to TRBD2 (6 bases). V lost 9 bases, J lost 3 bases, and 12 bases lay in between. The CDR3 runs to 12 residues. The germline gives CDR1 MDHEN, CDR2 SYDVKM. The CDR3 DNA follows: TGTGCCAGTCGGGACTTTAACTACGAGCAGTACTTC. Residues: CASRDFNYEQYF.

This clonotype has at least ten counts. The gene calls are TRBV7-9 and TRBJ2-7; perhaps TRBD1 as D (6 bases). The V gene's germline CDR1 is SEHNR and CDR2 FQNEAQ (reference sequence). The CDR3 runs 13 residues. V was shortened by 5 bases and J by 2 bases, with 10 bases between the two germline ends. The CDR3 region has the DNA TGTGCCAGCAGCCCTCGACAGGCCTACGAGCAGTACTTC. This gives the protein CASSPRQAYEQYF.

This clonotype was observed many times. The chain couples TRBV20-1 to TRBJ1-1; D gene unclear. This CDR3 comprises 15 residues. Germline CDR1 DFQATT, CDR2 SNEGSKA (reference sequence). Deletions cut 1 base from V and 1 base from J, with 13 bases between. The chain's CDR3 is CSARALDVGNTEAFF. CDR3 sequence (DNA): TGCAGTGCTAGAGCCCTGGACGTGGGGAACACTGAAGCTTTCTTT.

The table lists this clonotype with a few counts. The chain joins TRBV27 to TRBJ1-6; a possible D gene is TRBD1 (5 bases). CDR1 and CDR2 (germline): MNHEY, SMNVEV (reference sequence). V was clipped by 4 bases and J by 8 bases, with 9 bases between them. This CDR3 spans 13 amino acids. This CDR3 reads CASSWGGDSPLHF. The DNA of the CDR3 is TGTGCCAGCAGTTGGGGGGGGGATTCACCCCTCCACTTT.

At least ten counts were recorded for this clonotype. The CDR3 spells CASYGLGRGAIYGYTF. CDR3 nucleotide sequence: TGTGCCAGCTATGGATTAGGCAGGGGCGCGATTTATGGCTACACCTTC. The chain has TRBV11-2 and TRBJ1-2, with D possibly being TRBD1 (6 bases). V dropped 8 bases and J dropped 5 bases, with 24 bases sitting between them. The length of the CDR3 is 16 residues. Germline V CDR1 and CDR2: SGHAT, FQNNGV.

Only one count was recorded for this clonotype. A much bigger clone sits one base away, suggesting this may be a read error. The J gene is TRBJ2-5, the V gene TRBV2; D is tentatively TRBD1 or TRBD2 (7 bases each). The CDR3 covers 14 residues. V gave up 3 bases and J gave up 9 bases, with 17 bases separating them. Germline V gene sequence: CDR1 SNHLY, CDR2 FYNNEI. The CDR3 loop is CASSDTGEGEAQYF. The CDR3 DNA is TGTGCCAGCAGTGACACAGGGGAGGGTGAGGCCCAGTACTTC.

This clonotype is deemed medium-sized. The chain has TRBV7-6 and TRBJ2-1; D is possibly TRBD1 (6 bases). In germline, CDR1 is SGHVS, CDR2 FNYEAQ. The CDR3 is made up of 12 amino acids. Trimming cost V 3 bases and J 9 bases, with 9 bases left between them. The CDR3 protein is CASSFQGFEQFF. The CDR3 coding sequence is TGTGCCAGCAGCTTTCAGGGGTTTGAGCAGTTCTTC.

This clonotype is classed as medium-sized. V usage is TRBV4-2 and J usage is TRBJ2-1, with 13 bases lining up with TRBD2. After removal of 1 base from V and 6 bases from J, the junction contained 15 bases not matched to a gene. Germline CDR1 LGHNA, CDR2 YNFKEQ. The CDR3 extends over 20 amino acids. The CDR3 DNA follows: TGTGCCAGCAGCCAAGTGGTAAGGACTAGCGGGGGTCGCGACCCCAATGAGCAGTTCTTC. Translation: CASSQVVRTSGGRDPNEQFF.

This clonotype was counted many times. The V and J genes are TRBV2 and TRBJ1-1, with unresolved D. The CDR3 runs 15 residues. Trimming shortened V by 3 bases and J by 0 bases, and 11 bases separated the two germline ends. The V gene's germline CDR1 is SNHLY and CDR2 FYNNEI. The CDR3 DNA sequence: TGTGCCAGCAGTGATTCCGGGAGCATGAACACTGAAGCTTTCTTT. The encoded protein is CASSDSGSMNTEAFF.

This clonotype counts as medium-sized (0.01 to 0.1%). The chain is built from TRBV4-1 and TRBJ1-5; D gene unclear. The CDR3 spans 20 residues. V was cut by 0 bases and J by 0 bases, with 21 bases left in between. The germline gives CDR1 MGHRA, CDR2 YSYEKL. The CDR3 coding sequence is TGCGCCAGCAGCCAAGATTCTGATCTTTCACGAATATATAGCAATCAGCCCCAGCATTTT. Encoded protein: CASSQDSDLSRIYSNQPQHF.

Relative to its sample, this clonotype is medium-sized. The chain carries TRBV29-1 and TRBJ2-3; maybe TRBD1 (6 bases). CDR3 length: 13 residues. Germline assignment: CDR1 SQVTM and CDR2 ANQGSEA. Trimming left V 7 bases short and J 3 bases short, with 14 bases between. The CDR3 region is CSAPAGATDTQYF. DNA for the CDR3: TGCAGCGCCCCAGCAGGGGCGACAGATACGCAGTATTTT.

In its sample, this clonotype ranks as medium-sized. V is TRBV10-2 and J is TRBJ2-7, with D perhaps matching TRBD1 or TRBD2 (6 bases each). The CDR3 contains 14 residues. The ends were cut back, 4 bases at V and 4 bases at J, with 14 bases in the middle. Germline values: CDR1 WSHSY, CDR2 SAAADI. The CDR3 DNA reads TGCGCCAGCAGTGGCGGGACACTGAGATACGAGCAGTACTTC. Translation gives CASSGGTLRYEQYF.

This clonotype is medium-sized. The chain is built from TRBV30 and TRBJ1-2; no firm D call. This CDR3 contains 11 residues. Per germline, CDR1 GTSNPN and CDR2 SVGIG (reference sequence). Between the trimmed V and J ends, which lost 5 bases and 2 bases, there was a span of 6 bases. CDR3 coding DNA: TGTGCCTGGGCTGGGAACTATGGCTACACCTTC. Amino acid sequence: CAWAGNYGYTF.

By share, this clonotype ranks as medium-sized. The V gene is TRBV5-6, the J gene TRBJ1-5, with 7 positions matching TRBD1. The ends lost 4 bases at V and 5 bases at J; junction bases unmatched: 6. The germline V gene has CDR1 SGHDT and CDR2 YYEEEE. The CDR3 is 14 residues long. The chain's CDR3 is CASSLTGLDQPQHF. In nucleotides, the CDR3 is TGTGCCAGCAGCCTGACAGGGCTGGATCAGCCCCAGCATTTT.